This T cell receptor (beta chain) was identified during a study of blood T cell repertoires in COVID-19. Participant age was roughly 18 to 100 years, and participants resided in fewer than 25 US areas. The study assigned cohorts using participant-reported clinical history. Recovered status in Cohort 3 required two negative PCRs, clearance, or symptom resolution. Repertoires were generated with immunoSEQ multiplex PCR, while TCRdb's copy carries only in-frame clones and drops some. Of over 300,000 clones in the sample, over 75% are singletons; the top ten hold roughly 8.9%. Germline-derived CDR1 and CDR2 are SGHDT and YYEEEE. The CDR3 totals 13 residues. V lost 4 bases and J lost 14; bases outside the gene matches: 6. This clone has a single count.

Sequenced sample: PBMCs or T cells enriched from blood (not recorded which). The sequence derives from a woman aged 40 to 55 who had recovered from COVID-19. This sequence joins TRBV5-6 and TRBJ1-4, with 12 bases fitting TRBD1. The CDR3 coding sequence is TGTGCCAGCAGCCTAGGGACAGGGGGCTATCTGTTTTTT. It is translated as CASSLGTGGYLFF.